This T cell receptor beta chain was recovered during a study of blood T cell repertoires in COVID-19. Trimming pared 0 bases from V and 2 bases from J, leaving 9 bases between. The germline gives CDR1 GTSNPN, CDR2 SVGIG (reference sequence). The CDR3 covers 14 residues. As processed by the authors: For nucleated cells, counts were estimated from reference gene primer amplification. This table comes from immunoSEQ multiplex PCR, and its TCRdb copy is limited to in-frame clones, with some not included. V and J calls and clone size are given by that table; D and trimming were obtained from the DNA. The repertoire includes 220,000 or so clones, around four fifths of them detected once, and roughly 5% sits in the top ten.

The receptor comes from a woman aged 60 to 75 who had recovered from COVID-19. The chain uses TRBV30 and TRBJ2-3; D is ambiguous. What was sequenced was peripheral blood. CDR3 in amino acids: CAWSVEYYTDTQYF. Here the CDR3 DNA reads TGTGCCTGGAGTGTCGAGTATTACACAGATACGCAGTATTTT.